This entry lists 10 T cell receptor beta chains sequenced from one sample in a study of shared clonotypes between healthy human individuals. This table comes from immunoSEQ multiplex PCR, and its TCRdb copy is limited to in-frame clones, with some not included. The table has more than 900,000 clones, 75% to 80% seen once. Sequences were obtained from memory CD4+ T cells from PBMCs. Subset defined: CD45RA-negative fraction. The origin of the receptors is a man aged 18-30 years in good health. Some clones in this sample may be carry-over from other donors' samples.

The chain combines TRBV28 with TRBJ2-3; D is unresolved. This CDR3 comprises 13 residues. Germline assignment: CDR1 MDHEN and CDR2 SYDVKM. V was shortened by 6 bases and J by 7 bases, with 14 bases between the two germline ends. The CDR3 DNA reads as TGTGCCAGCAGCCAACCGCTAGGCAATACGCAGTATTTT. It codes for CASSQPLGNTQYF.

This clone has a single count. The rearrangement joins TRBV28 to TRBJ1-2; TRBD1 matches at 12 bases. V shed 4 bases and J 3 bases; nucleotides not matched to a gene: 6. CDR1 is MDHEN and CDR2 is SYDVKM in the germline V gene. The CDR3 runs 16 residues. In nucleotides, the CDR3 is TGTGCCAGCAGTTCCCTGGGGACAGGGGGCGACTATGGCTACACCTTC. Protein sequence: CASSSLGTGGDYGYTF.

This rearrangement joins TRBV5-1 to TRBJ2-3, with 8 bases fitting TRBD1. The CDR3 length is 16 residues. Trimming removed 4 bases from V and 6 bases from J; junction bases left unmatched: 13. Germline CDR1 is SGHRS and CDR2 is YFSETQ. DNA of the CDR3: TGCGCCAGCAGCGACAGGGGACCAGCACGGCCCGATACGCAGTATTTT. Translated: CASSDRGPARPDTQYF.

The table lists this clone with a few counts. The chain recombines TRBV6-1 with TRBJ1-5; D perhaps matches TRBD1 (6 bases). The CDR3 consists of 16 residues. V was clipped by 3 bases and J by 3 bases, with 15 bases between them. The V gene's germline CDR1 is MNHNS and CDR2 SASEGT. The CDR3 sequence: CASSEWQGQFNQPQHF. The CDR3 DNA is TGTGCCAGCAGTGAGTGGCAAGGACAGTTCAATCAGCCCCAGCATTTT.

The V call is TRBV5-4, the J call TRBJ1-6, with D possibly matching TRBD1 (5 bases). This CDR3 contains 13 residues. Trimming stripped 7 bases from V and 8 bases from J, with 13 bases between. The germline CDR1 and CDR2 sequences are SGHNT and YYREEE (reference sequence). The CDR3 region is CASRGEGDSPLHF. The CDR3, as DNA: TGTGCCAGCCGGGGCGAAGGGGATTCACCCCTCCACTTT. Filled out from reference TRBV5-4 and TRBJ1-6, the complete variable domain reads ETGVTQSPTHLIKTRGQQVTLRCSSQSGHNTVSWYQQALGQGPQFIFQYYREEENGRGNFPPRFSGLQFPNYSSELNVNALELDDSALYLCASRGEGDSPLHFGNGTRLTVT.

This clone was observed a few times. Other DNA sequences of this sample code for an identical CDR3. This chain's CDR3 is CASSTGYYGYTF. The CDR3 bases are TGTGCCAGTTCAACAGGGTACTATGGCTACACCTTC. This chain connects TRBV28 to TRBJ1-2; a possible D gene is TRBD1 (6 bases). CDR1 and CDR2 from the germline V gene are MDHEN and SYDVKM. The CDR3 loop spans 12 amino acids. V was pared by 9 bases and J by 3 bases, with 11 bases between.

The chain links TRBV9 to TRBJ2-3; D may be TRBD2 (5 bases). The CDR3 runs to 14 residues. Trimming removed 3 bases at V and 6 bases at J, with 14 bases between. CDR1 and CDR2 from the germline V gene are SGDLS and YYNGEE. This CDR3 is CASSGGGLGDTQYF. The CDR3, as DNA: TGTGCCAGCAGCGGAGGCGGGCTGGGGGATACGCAGTATTTT.

The chain is built from TRBV27 and TRBJ2-1; D might be TRBD1 (6 bases). Trimming pared 2 bases from V and 5 bases from J, leaving 10 bases between. The germline gives CDR1 MNHEY, CDR2 SMNVEV (reference sequence). The CDR3 runs 14 residues. CDR3 sequence reads: CASSLRWTDNEQFF. The CDR3 DNA reads as TGTGCCAGCAGTTTACGGTGGACAGACAATGAGCAGTTCTTC.

J is TRBJ1-2 and V is TRBV29-1, with D possibly matching TRBD1 (5 bases). Germline assignment: CDR1 SQVTM and CDR2 ANQGSEA. The V end was cut by 4 bases, the J end by 0 bases, with 9 bases between. The CDR3 sequence is 13 residues long. CDR3 bases: TGCAGCGTTGTGGGGGTCGCTAACTATGGCTACACCTTC. As protein: CSVVGVANYGYTF.

The chain is built from TRBV7-9 and TRBJ2-1; D is undetermined. This CDR3 has 12 residues. Germline loops: CDR1 SEHNR, CDR2 FQNEAQ (reference sequence). V was shortened by 7 bases and J by 9 bases, with 13 bases between the two germline ends. CDR3 residues: CASTSLWGEQFF. CDR3 coding DNA: TGTGCCAGCACTTCCCTTTGGGGTGAGCAGTTCTTC.